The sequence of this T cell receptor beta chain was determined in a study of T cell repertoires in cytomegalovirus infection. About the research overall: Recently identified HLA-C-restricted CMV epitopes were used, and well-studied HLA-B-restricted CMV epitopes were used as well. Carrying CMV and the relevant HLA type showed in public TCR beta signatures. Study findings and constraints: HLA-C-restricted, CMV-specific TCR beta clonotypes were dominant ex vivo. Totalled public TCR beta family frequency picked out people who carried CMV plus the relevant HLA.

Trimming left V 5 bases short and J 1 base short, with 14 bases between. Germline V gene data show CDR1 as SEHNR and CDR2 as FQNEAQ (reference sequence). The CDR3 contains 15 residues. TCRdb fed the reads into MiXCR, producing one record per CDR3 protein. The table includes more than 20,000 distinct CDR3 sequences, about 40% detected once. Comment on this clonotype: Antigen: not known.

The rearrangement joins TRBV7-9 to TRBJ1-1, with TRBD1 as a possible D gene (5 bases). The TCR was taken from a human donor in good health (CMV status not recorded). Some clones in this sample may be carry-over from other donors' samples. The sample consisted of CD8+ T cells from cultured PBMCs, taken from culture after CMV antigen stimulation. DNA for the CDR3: TGTGCCAGCAGCGGGGCAGGGACGGCGAACACTGAAGCTTTCTTT. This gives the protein CASSGAGTANTEAFF.